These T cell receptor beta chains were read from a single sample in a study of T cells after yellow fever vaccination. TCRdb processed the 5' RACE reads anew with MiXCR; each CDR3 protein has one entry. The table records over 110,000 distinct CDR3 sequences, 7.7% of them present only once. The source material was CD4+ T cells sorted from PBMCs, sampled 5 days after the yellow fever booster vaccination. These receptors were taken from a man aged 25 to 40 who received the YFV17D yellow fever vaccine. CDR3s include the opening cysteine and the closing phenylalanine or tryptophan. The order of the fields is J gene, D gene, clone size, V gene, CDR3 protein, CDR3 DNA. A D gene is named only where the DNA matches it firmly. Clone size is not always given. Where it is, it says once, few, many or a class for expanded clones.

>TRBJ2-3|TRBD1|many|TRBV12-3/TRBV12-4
CASQVDRGDTQYF
TGTGCCAGCCAAGTTGACAGGGGAGATACGCAGTATTTT
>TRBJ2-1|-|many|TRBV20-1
CSARGGAGEQFF
TGCAGTGCTAGAGGGGGAGCCGGTGAGCAGTTCTTC
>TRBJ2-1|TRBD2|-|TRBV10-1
CASSLTGGPGGNEQFF
TGCGCCAGCAGTCTTACGGGAGGGCCGGGTGGGAATGAGCAGTTCTTC
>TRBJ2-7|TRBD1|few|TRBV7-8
CASSLVKGQGNHEQYF
TGTGCCAGCAGCTTAGTTAAGGGACAGGGGAACCACGAGCAGTACTTC
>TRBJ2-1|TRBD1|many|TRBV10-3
CAISDLWDRLYNEQFF
TGTGCCATCAGTGACCTTTGGGACAGACTCTACAATGAGCAGTTCTTC
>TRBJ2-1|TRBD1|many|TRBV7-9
CASSGTGVDEQFF
TGTGCCAGCAGCGGGACAGGGGTAGATGAGCAGTTCTTC
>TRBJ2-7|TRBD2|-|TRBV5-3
CARSLEGSGSCSYEQYF
TGTGCCAGAAGCTTGGAAGGGAGCGGGAGTTGTTCCTACGAGCAGTACTTC
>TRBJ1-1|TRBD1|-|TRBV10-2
CASAGTGIVNTEAFF
TGCGCCAGCGCCGGGACAGGGATTGTGAACACTGAAGCTTTCTTT
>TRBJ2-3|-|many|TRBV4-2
CASSQDVVTSTDTQYF
TGTGCCAGCAGCCAAGACGTAGTGACTAGCACAGATACGCAGTATTTT
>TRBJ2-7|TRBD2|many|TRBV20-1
CSARTSGWSYEQYF
TGCAGTGCTAGGACTAGCGGATGGTCCTACGAGCAGTACTTC
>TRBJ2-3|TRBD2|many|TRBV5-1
CASSLAGDTDTQYF
TGCGCCAGCAGCTTAGCGGGAGACACAGATACGCAGTATTTT
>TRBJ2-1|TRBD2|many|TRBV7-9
CASSPQGTSGRLRIF
TGTGCCAGCAGCCCGCAGGGGACTAGCGGGAGGCTCCGGATCTTC
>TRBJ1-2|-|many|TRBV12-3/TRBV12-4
CASSLERAGGYTF
TGTGCCAGCAGTTTAGAGCGGGCCGGTGGCTACACCTTC
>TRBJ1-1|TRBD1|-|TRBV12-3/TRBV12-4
CASRTGRYTEAFF
TGTGCCAGCCGGACAGGGAGATACACTGAAGCTTTCTTT
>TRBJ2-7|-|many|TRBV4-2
CASSPLERALGEQYF
TGTGCCAGCAGCCCCCTCGAGCGGGCCTTGGGGGAGCAGTACTTC
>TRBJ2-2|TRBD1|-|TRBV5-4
CASSFLGQGNTGELFF
TGTGCCAGCAGCTTCCTGGGACAGGGAAACACCGGGGAGCTGTTTTTT
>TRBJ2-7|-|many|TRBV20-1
CSASSSGTQSTRQYF
TGCAGTGCTTCGTCTTCCGGGACCCAGTCTACGAGGCAGTACTTC
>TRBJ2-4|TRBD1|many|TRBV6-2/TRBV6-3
CASSYPEPGQGVVPNGIQYF
TGTGCCAGCAGTTACCCGGAACCGGGACAGGGAGTAGTTCCAAATGGCATTCAGTACTTC
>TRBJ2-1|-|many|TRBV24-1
CATSTRREQFF
TGTGCCACCAGCACACGGAGGGAGCAGTTCTTC
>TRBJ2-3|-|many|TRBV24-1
CATSDYGTDTQYF
TGTGCCACCAGTGATTATGGCACAGATACGCAGTATTTT
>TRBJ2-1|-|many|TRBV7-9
CASSLEGPNEQFF
TGTGCCAGCAGCTTAGAAGGGCCCAATGAGCAGTTCTTC
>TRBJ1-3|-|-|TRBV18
CASSLVTDSGNTIYF
TGTGCCAGCTCACTCGTGACAGACTCTGGAAACACCATATATTTT
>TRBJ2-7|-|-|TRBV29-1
CSVDGGHEQYF
TGCAGCGTTGATGGGGGCCACGAGCAGTACTTC
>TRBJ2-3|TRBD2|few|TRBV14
CASSQDLAGEDTQYF
TGTGCCAGCAGCCAAGATCTAGCGGGAGAGGATACGCAGTATTTT
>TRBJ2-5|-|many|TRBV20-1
CSARPLGIQETQYF
TGCAGTGCTAGGCCCCTCGGGATTCAAGAGACCCAGTACTTC
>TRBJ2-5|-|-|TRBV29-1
CSAEVHLETQYF
TGCAGCGCAGAAGTACACTTGGAGACCCAGTACTTC
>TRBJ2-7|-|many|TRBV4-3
CASSQEIRGEQYF
TGCGCCAGCAGCCAAGAAATCCGGGGCGAGCAGTACTTC
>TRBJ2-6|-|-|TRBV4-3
CASSQGIGPGANVLTF
TGCGCCAGCAGCCAAGGGATAGGGCCTGGGGCCAACGTCCTGACTTTC
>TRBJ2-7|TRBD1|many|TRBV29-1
CSVAAGGASSYEQYF
TGCAGCGTCGCAGCAGGGGGCGCGAGCTCCTACGAGCAGTACTTC
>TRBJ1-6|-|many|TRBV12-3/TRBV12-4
CASRSGNVNSPLHF
TGTGCCAGCAGATCCGGGAACGTAAATTCACCCCTCCACTTT
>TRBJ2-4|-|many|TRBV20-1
CSAFEPRAVNIQYF
TGCAGTGCTTTCGAACCTCGGGCGGTGAACATTCAGTACTTC
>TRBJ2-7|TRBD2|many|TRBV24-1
CATSGGPRTSGNEQYF
TGTGCCACCAGTGGTGGCCCCCGGACTAGCGGGAACGAGCAGTACTTC
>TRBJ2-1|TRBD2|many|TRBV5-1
CASSSAGGPYNEQFF
TGCGCCAGCAGCTCAGCGGGAGGGCCCTACAATGAGCAGTTCTTC
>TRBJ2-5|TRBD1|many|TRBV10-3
CAIRAGGPETQYF
TGTGCCATCAGGGCAGGGGGCCCCGAGACCCAGTACTTC
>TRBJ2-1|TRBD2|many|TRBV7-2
CASSRAGTSGSNEQFF
TGTGCCAGCAGCCGCGCCGGGACTAGTGGTTCCAATGAGCAGTTCTTC
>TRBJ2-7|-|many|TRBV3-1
CASSIQGNGYEQYF
TGTGCCAGCAGCATACAGGGTAATGGCTACGAGCAGTACTTC
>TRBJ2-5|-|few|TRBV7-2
CASSSPLRETQYF
TGTGCCAGCAGCTCTCCTCTCAGGGAGACCCAGTACTTC
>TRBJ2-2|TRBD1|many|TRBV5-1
CASSAGQGGGTGELFF
TGCGCCAGCAGCGCGGGACAGGGTGGTGGTACCGGGGAGCTGTTTTTT
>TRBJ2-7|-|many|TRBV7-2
CASSLELQAHEQYF
TGTGCCAGCAGCTTAGAGCTCCAGGCCCACGAGCAGTACTTC
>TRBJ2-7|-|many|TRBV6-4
CASSDSSPGSYEQYF
TGTGCCAGCAGTGACTCATCGCCCGGATCCTACGAGCAGTACTTC
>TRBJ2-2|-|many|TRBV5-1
CASSLYPNTGELFF
TGCGCCAGCAGCTTGTATCCGAACACCGGGGAGCTGTTTTTT
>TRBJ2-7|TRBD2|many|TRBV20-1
CSARVTSGKAYEQYF
TGCAGTGCTAGAGTTACTAGCGGGAAGGCCTACGAGCAGTACTTC
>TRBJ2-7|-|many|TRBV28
CASSGTWGGHEQYF
TGTGCCAGCAGTGGCACTTGGGGGGGCCACGAGCAGTACTTC
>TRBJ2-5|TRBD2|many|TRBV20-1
CSASGTSGTQYF
TGCAGTGCCTCGGGGACTAGCGGGACCCAGTACTTC
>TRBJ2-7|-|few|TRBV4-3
CASSQEGRTEQYF
TGCGCCAGCAGCCAAGAGGGGAGGACCGAGCAGTACTTC
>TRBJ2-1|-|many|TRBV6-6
CASSPEGWEQFF
TGTGCCAGCAGTCCTGAGGGATGGGAGCAGTTCTTC
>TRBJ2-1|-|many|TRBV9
CASSVGADSSYNEQFF
TGTGCCAGCAGCGTAGGGGCCGATAGCTCCTACAATGAGCAGTTCTTC
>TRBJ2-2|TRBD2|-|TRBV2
CASSEGGWTSAFTGELFF
TGTGCCAGCAGTGAAGGGGGCTGGACTAGCGCATTCACCGGGGAGCTGTTTTTT
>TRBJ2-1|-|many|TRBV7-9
CASSFGSRGYEQFF
TGTGCCAGCAGCTTTGGTAGCCGGGGATATGAGCAGTTCTTC
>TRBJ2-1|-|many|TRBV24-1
CATSARRGLRSYNEQFF
TGTGCCACCAGTGCCCGTCGTGGTCTCCGCTCCTACAATGAGCAGTTCTTC
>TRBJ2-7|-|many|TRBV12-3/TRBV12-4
CASSLARISYEQYF
TGTGCCAGCAGTTTAGCCCGGATCTCCTACGAGCAGTACTTC
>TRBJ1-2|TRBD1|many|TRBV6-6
CASREGQGGYTF
TGTGCCAGCAGGGAGGGACAGGGTGGCTACACCTTC
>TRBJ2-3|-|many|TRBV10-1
CASSESPTLDTQYF
TGCGCCAGCAGTGAGTCCCCGACACTCGATACGCAGTATTTT
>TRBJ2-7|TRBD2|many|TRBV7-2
CASSFAAGVNEQYF
TGTGCCAGCAGCTTCGCAGCGGGAGTTAACGAGCAGTACTTC
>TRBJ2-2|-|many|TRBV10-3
CAISESNGRRTGELFF
TGTGCCATCAGTGAGTCGAACGGGCGGAGGACCGGGGAGCTGTTTTTT
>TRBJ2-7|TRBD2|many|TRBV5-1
CASSFGGTSGRGYEQYF
TGCGCCAGCAGCTTCGGGGGGACTAGCGGGAGGGGATACGAGCAGTACTTC